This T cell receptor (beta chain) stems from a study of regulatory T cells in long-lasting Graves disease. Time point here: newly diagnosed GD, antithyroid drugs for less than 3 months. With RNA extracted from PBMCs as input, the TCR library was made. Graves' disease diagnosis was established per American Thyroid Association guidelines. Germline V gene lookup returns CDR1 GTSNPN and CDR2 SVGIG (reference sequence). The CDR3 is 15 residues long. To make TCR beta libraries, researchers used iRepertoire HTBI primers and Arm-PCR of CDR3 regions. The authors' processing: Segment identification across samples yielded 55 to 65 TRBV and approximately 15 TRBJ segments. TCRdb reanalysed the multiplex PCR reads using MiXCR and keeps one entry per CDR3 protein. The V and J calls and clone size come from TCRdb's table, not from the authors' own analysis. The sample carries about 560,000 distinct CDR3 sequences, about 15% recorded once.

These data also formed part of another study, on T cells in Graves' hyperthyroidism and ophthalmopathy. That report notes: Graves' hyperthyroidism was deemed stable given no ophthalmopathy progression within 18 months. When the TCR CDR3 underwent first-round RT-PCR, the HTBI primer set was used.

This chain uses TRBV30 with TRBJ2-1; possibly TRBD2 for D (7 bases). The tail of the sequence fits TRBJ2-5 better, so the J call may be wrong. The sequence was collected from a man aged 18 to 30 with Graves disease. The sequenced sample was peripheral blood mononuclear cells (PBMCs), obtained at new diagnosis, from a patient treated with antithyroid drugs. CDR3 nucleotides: TGTGCCTGGAGTGTACTGCGGGGGCCTGGAGAGACCCAGTACTTC. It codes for CAWSVLRGPGETQYF.